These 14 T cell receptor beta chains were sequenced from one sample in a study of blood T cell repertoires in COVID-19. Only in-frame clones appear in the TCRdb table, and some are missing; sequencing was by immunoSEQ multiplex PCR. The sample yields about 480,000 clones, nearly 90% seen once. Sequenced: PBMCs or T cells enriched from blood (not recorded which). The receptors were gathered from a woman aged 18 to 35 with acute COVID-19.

CDR3: CASSLTRGQRSYGYTF. The CDR3 bases are TGTGCCAGCAGTCTAACCAGGGGGCAAAGGAGCTATGGCTACACCTTC. J is TRBJ1-2 and V is TRBV7-8; 8 nucleotides match TRBD1. The CDR3 runs 16 residues. Germline V gene lookup returns CDR1 SGHVS and CDR2 FQNEAQ. V trimming: 6 bases; J trimming: 4 bases; junction bases outside the gene matches: 13.

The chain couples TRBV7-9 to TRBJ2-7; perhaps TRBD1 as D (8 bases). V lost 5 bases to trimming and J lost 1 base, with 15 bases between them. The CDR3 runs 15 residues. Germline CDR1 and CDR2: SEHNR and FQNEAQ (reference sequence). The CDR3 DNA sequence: TGTGCCAGCAGCCCAACAGGGGGAGGGTCCTACGAGCAGTACTTC. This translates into CASSPTGGGSYEQYF.

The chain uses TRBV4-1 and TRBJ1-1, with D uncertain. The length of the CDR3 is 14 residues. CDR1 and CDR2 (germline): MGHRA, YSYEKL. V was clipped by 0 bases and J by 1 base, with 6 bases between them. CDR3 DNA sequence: TGCGCCAGCAGCCAAGATCGTCGGAACACTGAAGCTTTCTTT. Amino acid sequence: CASSQDRRNTEAFF.

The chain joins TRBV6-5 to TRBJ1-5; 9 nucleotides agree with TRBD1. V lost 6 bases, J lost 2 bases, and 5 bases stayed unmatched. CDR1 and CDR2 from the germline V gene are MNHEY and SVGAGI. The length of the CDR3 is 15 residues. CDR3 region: CASSSDRGGNQPQHF. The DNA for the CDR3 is TGTGCCAGCAGCTCGGACAGGGGTGGCAATCAGCCCCAGCATTTT.

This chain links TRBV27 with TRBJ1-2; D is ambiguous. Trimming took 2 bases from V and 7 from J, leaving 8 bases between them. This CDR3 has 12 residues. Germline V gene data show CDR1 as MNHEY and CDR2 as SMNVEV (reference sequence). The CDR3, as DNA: TGTGCCAGCAGTTTAGGAGACGGTGGCTACACCTTC. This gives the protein CASSLGDGGYTF.

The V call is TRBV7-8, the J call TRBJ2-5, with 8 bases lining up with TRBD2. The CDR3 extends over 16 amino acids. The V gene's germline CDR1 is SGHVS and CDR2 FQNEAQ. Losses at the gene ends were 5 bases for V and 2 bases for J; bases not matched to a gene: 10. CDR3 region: CASSQILAVKQETQYF. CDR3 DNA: TGTGCCAGCAGCCAAATACTAGCGGTCAAACAAGAGACCCAGTACTTC.

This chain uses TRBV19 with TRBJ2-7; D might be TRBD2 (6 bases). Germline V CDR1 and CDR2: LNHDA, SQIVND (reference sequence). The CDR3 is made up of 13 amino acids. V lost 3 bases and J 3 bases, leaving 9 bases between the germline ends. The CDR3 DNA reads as TGTGCCAGTAGTATTGTGCGGGACTACGAGCAGTACTTC. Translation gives CASSIVRDYEQYF.

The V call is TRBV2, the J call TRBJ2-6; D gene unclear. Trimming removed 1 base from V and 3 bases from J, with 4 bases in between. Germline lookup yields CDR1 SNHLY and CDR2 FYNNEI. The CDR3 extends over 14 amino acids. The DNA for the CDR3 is TGTGCCAGCAGTGAAGTAGATGGGGCCAACGTCCTGACTTTC. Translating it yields CASSEVDGANVLTF.

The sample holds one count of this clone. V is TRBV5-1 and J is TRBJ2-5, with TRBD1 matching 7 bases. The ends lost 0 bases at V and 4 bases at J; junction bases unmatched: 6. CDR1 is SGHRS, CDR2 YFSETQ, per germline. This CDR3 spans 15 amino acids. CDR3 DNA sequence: TGCGCCAGCAGCTTGGCCAACAGGGGATCAGAGACCCAGTACTTC. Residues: CASSLANRGSETQYF. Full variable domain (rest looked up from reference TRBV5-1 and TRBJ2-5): KAGVTQTPRYLIKTRGQQVTLSCSPISGHRSVSWYQQTPGQGLQFLFEYFSETQRNKGNFPGRFSGRQFSNSRSEMNVSTLELGDSALYLCASSLANRGSETQYFGPGTRLLVL.

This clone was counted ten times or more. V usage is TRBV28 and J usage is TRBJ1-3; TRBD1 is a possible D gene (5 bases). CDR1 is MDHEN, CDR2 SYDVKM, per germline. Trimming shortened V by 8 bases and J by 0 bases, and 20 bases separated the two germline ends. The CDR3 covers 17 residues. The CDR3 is CASATGSAGLSGNTIYF. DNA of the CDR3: TGTGCCAGCGCCACTGGATCGGCGGGGCTCTCTGGAAACACCATATATTTT.

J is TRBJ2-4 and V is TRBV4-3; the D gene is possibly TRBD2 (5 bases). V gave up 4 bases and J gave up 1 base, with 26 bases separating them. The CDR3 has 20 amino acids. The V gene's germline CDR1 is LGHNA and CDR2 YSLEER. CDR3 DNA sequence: TGCGCCAGCAGCCGGGCTCGGGAAGGGAAGATGGACTTGGCCAAAAACATTCAGTACTTC. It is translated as CASSRAREGKMDLAKNIQYF.

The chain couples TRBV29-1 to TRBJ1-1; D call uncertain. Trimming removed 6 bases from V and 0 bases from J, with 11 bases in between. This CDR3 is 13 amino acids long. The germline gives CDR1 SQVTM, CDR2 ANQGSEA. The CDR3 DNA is TGCAGCGTCCCGGGAGACCTGAACACTGAAGCTTTCTTT. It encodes CSVPGDLNTEAFF.

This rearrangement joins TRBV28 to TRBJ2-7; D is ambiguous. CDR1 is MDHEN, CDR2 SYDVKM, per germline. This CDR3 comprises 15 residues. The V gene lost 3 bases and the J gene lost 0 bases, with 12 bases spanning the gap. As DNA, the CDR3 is TGTGCCAGCAGTTTGGCAGCGCCGATCTCCTACGAGCAGTACTTC. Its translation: CASSLAAPISYEQYF.

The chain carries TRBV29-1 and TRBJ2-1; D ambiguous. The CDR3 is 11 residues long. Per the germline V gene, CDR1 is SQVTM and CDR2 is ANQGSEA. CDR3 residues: CSLRHYNEQFF. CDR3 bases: TGCAGTTTGCGGCATTACAATGAGCAGTTCTTC.